This TCR beta chain was sequenced for a study of blood T cell repertoires in COVID-19. Study summary: The United States, Italy and Spain supplied acute and convalescent COVID-19 samples. T cells, B-cell-depleted T cells, or PBMCs supplied cDNA or gDNA.

The CDR3 is 14 amino acids. V dropped 3 bases and J dropped 5 bases, with 10 bases sitting between them. CDR1 is SGHTA, CDR2 FQGNSA, per germline. Participants came from 24 US areas, aged about 18 to 95 years. Cohort allocation depended upon clinical history that participants reported. Produced via immunoSEQ multiplex PCR; TCRdb's table is partial and in-frame only. In the table there are a few hundred thousand clones, around 90% of which are singletons. J is TRBJ1-4 and V is TRBV7-2; D call uncertain. Sequencing was carried out using PBMCs or T cells enriched from blood (not recorded which). The receptor was isolated from a woman between 18 and 29 years old with acute COVID-19. CDR3 nucleotide sequence: TGTGCCAGCAGCTTCCTCGGGGTCAATGAAAAACTGTTTTTT. Amino acids: CASSFLGVNEKLFF. Supplemented by reference TRBV7-2 and TRBJ1-4, the full variable domain reads GAGVSQSPSNKVTEKGKDVELRCDPISGHTALYWYRQSLGQGLEFLIYFQGNSAPDKSGLPSDRFSAERTGGSVSTLTIQRTQQEDSAVYLCASSFLGVNEKLFFGSGTQLSVL.